Reported below is one T cell receptor beta chain. Its cognate antigen is unknown. The CDR3 contains 11 residues. The germline V gene encodes CDR1 MNHEY and CDR2 SVGAGI. V was clipped by 6 bases and J by 3 bases, with 3 bases between them. The PCR was carried out with 60 Vbeta primers and 13 Jbeta primers. Using immunoSEQ multiplex PCR, the repertoire was profiled, and TCRdb retains in-frame clones only, with some absent. The table has roughly 180,000 clones, roughly 80% seen once; the top ten hold approximately 5.4%. This record belongs to a study of cytomegalovirus exposure and HLA in healthy donors. Study conclusions and caveats: A few of the chains that were CMV-associated were confirmed in vitro to be specific for CMV antigens. In a later analysis, HLA-C alleles had the fewest associated TCRs, DRB1 alleles the most.

The specimen sequenced was PBMCs. The genes are TRBV6-5 and TRBJ1-5; D is uncertain. The TCR comes from a woman in her 30s in good health and CMV-seropositive. The CDR3 region is CASSYNQPQHF. The CDR3 nucleotides are TGTGCCAGCAGCTACAATCAGCCCCAGCATTTT.